The 32 T cell receptor beta chains below were found in one sample sequenced in a study of shared clonotypes between healthy human individuals. CD8 cells regarded as naive lacked CD45RO, were positively chosen for CCR7, and omitted terminally differentiated effector memory CD45RA+ cells. Profiled with immunoSEQ multiplex PCR; TCRdb holds only in-frame clones, not every one. The profile covers 2 million to 2.5 million clones, with around 93% appearing a single time and 1.7% taken by the ten largest. What was sequenced was naive CD8+ T cells from PBMCs. The receptors come from a man in his late teens or twenties in good health. Some clones in this sample may be carry-over from other donors' samples.

This clone was detected only a few times. The sample carries other DNA sequences with the same CDR3. This rearrangement joins TRBV28 to TRBJ1-1, with a possible D match to TRBD1 (5 bases). Germline values: CDR1 MDHEN, CDR2 SYDVKM. This CDR3 has 11 residues. Trimming removed 7 bases from V and 5 bases from J, with 8 bases in between. The CDR3 DNA reads as TGTGCCAGCACCCGGGGGACTGAAGCTTTCTTT. Protein: CASTRGTEAFF.

The J gene is TRBJ2-3, the V gene TRBV5-8; TRBD1 aligns across 7 bases. This CDR3 is 15 amino acids long. The junction had 5 bases not matched to a gene; V was cut back by 0 bases and J by 4 bases. Germline V gene lookup returns CDR1 SGHTS and CDR2 YDEGEE. In DNA, the CDR3 is TGTGCCAGCAGCTTGGGCCAGGGGGATCCAGATACGCAGTATTTT. This encodes CASSLGQGDPDTQYF.

The rearrangement links TRBV5-4 to TRBJ2-5, with 9 bases identical to TRBD2. From germline, CDR1 is SGHNT and CDR2 YYREEE (reference sequence). The CDR3 length is 17 residues. Trimming at V came to 4 bases and at J to 0 bases, leaving 10 bases not matched to a gene. The CDR3 DNA follows: TGTGCCAGCAGCATAGGGCGGGAGGGCTTGTACCAAGAGACCCAGTACTTC. Amino acid sequence: CASSIGREGLYQETQYF.

This chain uses TRBV28 with TRBJ2-3; D is unresolved. CDR1 MDHEN and CDR2 SYDVKM come from the germline V gene. V was trimmed by 8 bases and J by 6 bases, leaving 12 bases between them. CDR3 size: 12 residues. The CDR3 loop is CASDSPPDTQYF. CDR3 sequence (DNA): TGTGCCAGCGATTCCCCCCCCGATACGCAGTATTTT. Full variable domain (rest looked up from reference TRBV28 and TRBJ2-3): DVKVTQSSRYLVKRTGEKVFLECVQDMDHENMFWYRQDPGLGLRLIYFSYDVKMKEKGDIPEGYSVSREKKERFSLILESASTNQTSMYLCASDSPPDTQYFGPGTRLTVL.

The rearrangement links TRBV27 to TRBJ1-2; 7 nucleotides line up with TRBD1. CDR1 and CDR2 from the germline V gene are MNHEY and SMNVEV (reference sequence). Trimming removed 6 bases from V and 6 bases from J; junction bases left unmatched: 10. The CDR3 sequence is 14 residues long. The CDR3 loop is CASSPTGQVHGYTF. The CDR3 nucleotides read TGTGCCAGCAGCCCGACCGGACAGGTACATGGCTACACCTTC.

The V and J genes are TRBV5-4 and TRBJ2-2; TRBD2 is a possible D gene (6 bases). Germline V CDR1 and CDR2: SGHNT, YYREEE (reference sequence). CDR3 length: 16 amino acids. The V gene lost 4 bases and the J gene lost 6 bases, with 19 bases spanning the gap. This chain's CDR3 is CASSPGLSRRAGELFF. The CDR3 DNA reads as TGTGCCAGCAGCCCGGGACTGTCTCGCAGGGCCGGGGAGCTGTTTTTT. The full variable domain, in which reference TRBV5-4 and TRBJ2-2 provide the parts outside the CDR3, is ETGVTQSPTHLIKTRGQQVTLRCSSQSGHNTVSWYQQALGQGPQFIFQYYREEENGRGNFPPRFSGLQFPNYSSELNVNALELDDSALYLCASSPGLSRRAGELFFGEGSRLTVL.

This chain connects TRBV6-5 to TRBJ1-2; D is possibly TRBD1 (5 bases). Trimming pared 2 bases from V and 2 bases from J, leaving 12 bases between. Germline CDR1 and CDR2: MNHEY and SVGAGI. The CDR3 covers 15 residues. CDR3 nucleotides: TGTGCCAGCAGTTACGACAGCCTCACAAACTATGGCTACACCTTC. This codes for CASSYDSLTNYGYTF.

The chain uses TRBV27 and TRBJ2-7; no firm D call. V lost 5 bases to trimming and J lost 1 base, with 12 bases between them. The CDR3 loop spans 14 amino acids. CDR1 and CDR2 (germline): MNHEY, SMNVEV (reference sequence). The CDR3 region has the DNA TGTGCCAGCAGTCACTGGTTAGATTCCTACGAGCAGTACTTC. This encodes CASSHWLDSYEQYF.

This chain links TRBV5-1 with TRBJ2-7, with D possibly TRBD1 on 6 matching bases. Germline assignment: CDR1 SGHRS and CDR2 YFSETQ. Trimming stripped 3 bases from V and 4 bases from J, with 20 bases between. There are 16 residues in the CDR3. The CDR3 sequence: CASSYAEGVSWYEQYF. The CDR3 DNA sequence: TGCGCCAGCAGCTACGCCGAGGGGGTAAGTTGGTACGAGCAGTACTTC.

The chain links TRBV4-1 to TRBJ2-5, with D possibly being TRBD1 (5 bases). V shed 0 bases and J shed 5 bases, with 13 bases lying between them. Germline V gives CDR1 MGHRA, CDR2 YSYEKL. The CDR3 runs to 15 residues. The CDR3 sequence is CASSQDTPGWETQYF. In nucleotides, the CDR3 is TGCGCCAGCAGCCAAGATACTCCAGGGTGGGAGACCCAGTACTTC.

This CDR3 reads CASSLGGSTLGEQYF. The CDR3 bases are TGTGCCAGCAGTTTAGGCGGGAGCACTCTGGGAGAGCAGTACTTC. The chain joins TRBV28 to TRBJ2-7; 7 positions match TRBD2. The germline CDR1 and CDR2 sequences are MDHEN and SYDVKM. There are 15 residues in the CDR3. Trimming at V came to 2 bases and at J to 7 bases, leaving 11 bases not matched to a gene.

Only one count was recorded for this clone. The chain uses TRBV7-9 and TRBJ2-2, with 7 positions matching TRBD2. The J segment lost 7 bases and the V segment lost 7 bases, leaving 12 bases of the junction unmatched. Per the germline V gene, CDR1 is SEHNR and CDR2 is FQNEAQ (reference sequence). This CDR3 spans 15 amino acids. CDR3 nucleotides: TGTGCCAGCACCTGGGGGGAGGGCCGTAACGGGGAGCTGTTTTTT. This sequence encodes CASTWGEGRNGELFF.

V usage is TRBV7-3 and J usage is TRBJ1-5; D perhaps matches TRBD1 (5 bases). Germline V gene sequence: CDR1 SGHTA, CDR2 FQGTGA. The CDR3 length is 17 residues. Between the trimmed V and J ends, which lost 5 bases and 6 bases, there was a span of 23 bases. CDR3 sequence: CASSRGGWQGLVQPQHF. The CDR3 DNA sequence: TGTGCCAGCAGCCGCGGGGGTTGGCAGGGCCTGGTTCAGCCCCAGCATTTT.

The V and J genes are TRBV7-2 and TRBJ2-2, with D perhaps being TRBD1 or TRBD2 (6 bases each). The germline V and J ends were trimmed by 11 bases and 4 bases, with 20 bases remaining between them. Looked up from germline, CDR1 is SGHTA and CDR2 is FQGNSA. The CDR3 covers 15 residues. CDR3 in amino acids: CAVGGPVDGTGELFF. Here the CDR3 DNA reads TGTGCCGTAGGGGGGCCGGTCGATGGCACCGGGGAGCTGTTTTTT. Drawing the rest from reference TRBV7-2 and TRBJ2-2, the complete variable domain is GAGVSQSPSNKVTEKGKDVELRCDPISGHTALYWYRQSLGQGLEFLIYFQGNSAPDKSGLPSDRFSAERTGGSVSTLTIQRTQQEDSAVYLCAVGGPVDGTGELFFGEGSRLTVL.

V gene TRBV7-9 combines with J gene TRBJ1-2; no reliable D call. V lost 4 bases to trimming and J lost 7 bases, with 10 bases between them. This CDR3 region has 12 residues. Germline assignment: CDR1 SEHNR and CDR2 FQNEAQ (reference sequence). The CDR3 nucleotides are TGTGCCAGCAGCTGGTCCGAAGGTGGCTACACCTTC. Translation gives CASSWSEGGYTF.

The chain couples TRBV28 to TRBJ1-5; 7 nucleotides match TRBD1. J lost 6 bases, V lost 5 bases, and 1 base had no gene match. Germline V gene data show CDR1 as MDHEN and CDR2 as SYDVKM. The CDR3 length is 12 residues. The CDR3: CASSQGGQPQHF. Written as DNA, the CDR3 is TGTGCCAGCAGTCAGGGGGGTCAGCCCCAGCATTTT.

The genes are TRBV19 and TRBJ2-6; D is perhaps TRBD1 (6 bases). V was clipped by 6 bases and J by 1 base, with 7 bases between them. The length of the CDR3 is 14 residues. Germline V gene sequence: CDR1 LNHDA, CDR2 SQIVND (reference sequence). This CDR3 reads CASRGHSGANVLTF. The CDR3 region has the DNA TGTGCCAGTAGGGGACATTCTGGGGCCAACGTCCTGACTTTC.

This chain links TRBV27 with TRBJ2-2; the D gene is possibly TRBD2 (5 bases). This CDR3 comprises 17 residues. The V gene's germline CDR1 is MNHEY and CDR2 SMNVEV (reference sequence). V gave up 0 bases and J gave up 0 bases, with 11 bases separating them. Here the CDR3 DNA reads TGTGCCAGCAGTTTATCGTTCGGGAAATCGAACACCGGGGAGCTGTTTTTT. This translates into CASSLSFGKSNTGELFF.

V gene TRBV29-1 combines with J gene TRBJ2-1; TRBD2 aligns across 9 bases. CDR1 is SQVTM and CDR2 is ANQGSEA in the germline V gene. V lost 6 bases to trimming and J lost 7 bases; unmatched junction nucleotides: 13. The length of the CDR3 is 15 residues. The chain's CDR3 is CSVATSGRSLNEQFF. CDR3 DNA sequence: TGCAGCGTAGCGACCAGCGGGAGGTCATTAAATGAGCAGTTCTTC.

V and J are TRBV6-5 and TRBJ2-5; 9 positions agree with TRBD2. CDR1 MNHEY and CDR2 SVGAGI come from the germline V gene. The CDR3 is made up of 16 amino acids. Losses at the gene ends were 2 bases for V and 5 bases for J; bases not matched to a gene: 9. CDR3 nucleotide sequence: TGTGCCAGCAGTTACCTTTCGTTAGCGGGAGCCGAGACCCAGTACTTC. This sequence encodes CASSYLSLAGAETQYF.

V and J are TRBV6-5 and TRBJ1-1, with 7 bases lining up with TRBD1. The CDR3 consists of 14 residues. J was trimmed by 3 bases and V by 0 bases; bases with no gene match: 1. Per the germline V gene, CDR1 is MNHEY and CDR2 is SVGAGI. The DNA of the CDR3 is TGTGCCAGCAGTTACTCTGACAGGGACACTGAAGCTTTCTTT. Translated, it gives CASSYSDRDTEAFF.

Comment on this clone: This sample includes further DNA sequences coding for the same CDR3. The chain uses TRBV27 and TRBJ2-7; weak D call: TRBD2 (6 bases). The V and J ends lost 2 bases and 2 bases respectively, with 7 bases between them. CDR1 is MNHEY and CDR2 is SMNVEV in the germline V gene (reference sequence). This CDR3 has 13 residues. CDR3 region: CASSLGGTYEQYF. CDR3 DNA sequence: TGTGCCAGCAGTTTAGGAGGGACCTACGAGCAGTACTTC.

V usage is TRBV19 and J usage is TRBJ2-1; a possible D gene is TRBD2 (5 bases). Germline V gene data show CDR1 as LNHDA and CDR2 as SQIVND (reference sequence). The CDR3 has 16 amino acids. V was clipped by 4 bases and J by 4 bases, with 17 bases between them. The CDR3 is CASSTLEGTRYNEQFF. As DNA, the CDR3 is TGTGCCAGTAGTACTCTTGAGGGTACTCGTTACAATGAGCAGTTCTTC.

This chain connects TRBV7-3 to TRBJ2-1, with a possible D match to TRBD2 (6 bases). The germline V and J ends were trimmed by 2 bases and 7 bases, with 12 bases remaining between them. CDR1 is SGHTA, CDR2 FQGTGA, per germline. This CDR3 has 14 amino acids. CDR3 in DNA: TGTGCCAGCAGCTTATCTGTCCGGGGGAATGAGCAGTTCTTC. Protein product: CASSLSVRGNEQFF.

The chain carries TRBV21-1 and TRBJ1-2; TRBD1 is taken as the D call from the table, unchecked against the DNA. TRBV21-1 is shown as a pseudogene. The CDR3 has 16 amino acids. CDR3 sequence reads: CASSLREGQGNYGYTF. As DNA, the CDR3 is TGTGCCAGCAGCCTTCGAGAGGGACAGGGTAACTATGGCTACACCTTC.

To note about this clone: The same CDR3 can be traced to other DNA sequences in this sample. The J gene is TRBJ2-7, the V gene TRBV5-1, with 11 bases matching TRBD2. Germline V gene sequence: CDR1 SGHRS, CDR2 YFSETQ. The J segment lost 9 bases and the V segment lost 4 bases, leaving 3 bases of the junction unmatched. CDR3 length: 12 amino acids. This chain's CDR3 is CASSLAGGSQYF. CDR3 nucleotide sequence: TGCGCCAGCAGCCTAGCGGGGGGCTCGCAGTACTTC.

J is TRBJ2-2 and V is TRBV5-1, with D maybe TRBD1 (7 bases). Trimming took 2 bases from V and 6 from J, leaving 14 bases between them. Germline V gene sequence: CDR1 SGHRS, CDR2 YFSETQ. CDR3 length equals 15 residues. DNA for the CDR3: TGCGCCAGCAGCTTTGTTGACAGGGAGGCCGGGGAGCTGTTTTTT. This encodes CASSFVDREAGELFF.

The chain employs TRBV27 and TRBJ2-2; TRBD1 matches at 8 bases. V was clipped by 4 bases and J by 6 bases; unmatched bases: 7. Germline V lookup: CDR1 MNHEY, CDR2 SMNVEV (reference sequence). The CDR3 has 15 residues. The CDR3 here is CASSSDQGAPGELFF. The CDR3 DNA follows: TGTGCCAGCAGTTCCGACCAGGGGGCGCCCGGGGAGCTGTTTTTT.

The genes are TRBV7-2 and TRBJ2-5; the match to TRBD1 covers 7 bases. The CDR3 covers 15 residues. Germline assignment: CDR1 SGHTA and CDR2 FQGNSA. V shed 2 bases, J shed 1 base, and the junction held 4 bases outside the gene matches. In DNA form, the CDR3 reads TGTGCCAGCAGCTTATCCCCAGGGGGCCAAGAGACCCAGTACTTC. Protein: CASSLSPGGQETQYF. Based on the CDR3 plus reference TRBV7-2 and TRBJ2-5, the full variable domain is GAGVSQSPSNKVTEKGKDVELRCDPISGHTALYWYRQSLGQGLEFLIYFQGNSAPDKSGLPSDRFSAERTGGSVSTLTIQRTQQEDSAVYLCASSLSPGGQETQYFGPGTRLLVL.

The chain has TRBV7-9 and TRBJ2-7; D not resolved. CDR3 length equals 16 residues. Per germline, CDR1 SEHNR and CDR2 FQNEAQ (reference sequence). The V gene lost 1 base and the J gene lost 0 bases, with 13 bases spanning the gap. Here the CDR3 reads CASSLVSSGSSYEQYF. In DNA, the CDR3 is TGTGCCAGCAGCTTAGTATCCAGTGGCAGCTCCTACGAGCAGTACTTC.

This rearrangement joins TRBV7-8 to TRBJ2-1; 13 bases match TRBD2. Germline CDR1 and CDR2: SGHVS and FQNEAQ. J lost 9 bases, V lost 4 bases, and 9 bases had no gene match. The CDR3 runs to 16 residues. CDR3 sequence reads: CASSSVLLAGGGEQFF. As DNA, the CDR3 is TGTGCCAGCAGCTCGGTCCTACTAGCGGGAGGGGGTGAGCAGTTCTTC.

The chain is built from TRBV30 and TRBJ2-2; no definite D call. The CDR3 is made up of 13 amino acids. CDR1 and CDR2 from the germline V gene are GTSNPN and SVGIG (reference sequence). The V gene lost 4 bases and the J gene lost 7 bases, with 13 bases spanning the gap. The CDR3 nucleotides are TGTGCCTGGAAGATGTCGGCCTTCGGGGAGCTGTTTTTT. It codes for CAWKMSAFGELFF.